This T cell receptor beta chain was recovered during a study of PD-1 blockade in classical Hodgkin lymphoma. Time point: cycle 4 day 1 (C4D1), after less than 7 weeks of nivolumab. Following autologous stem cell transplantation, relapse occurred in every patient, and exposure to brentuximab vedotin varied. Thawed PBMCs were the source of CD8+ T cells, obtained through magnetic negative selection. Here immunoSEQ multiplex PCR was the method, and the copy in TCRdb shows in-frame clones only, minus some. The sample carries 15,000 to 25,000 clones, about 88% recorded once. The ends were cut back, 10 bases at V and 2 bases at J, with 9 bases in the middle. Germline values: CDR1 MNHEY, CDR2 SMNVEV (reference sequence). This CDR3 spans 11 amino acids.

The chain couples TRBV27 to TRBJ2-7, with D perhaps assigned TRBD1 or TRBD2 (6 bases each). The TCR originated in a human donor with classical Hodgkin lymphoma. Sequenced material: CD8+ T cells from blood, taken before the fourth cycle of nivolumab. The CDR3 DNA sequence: TGTGCCACCCGGGGGCCCTACGAGCAGTACTTC. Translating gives CATRGPYEQYF.